The 8 T cell receptor beta chains below come from one sample, sequenced in a study of blood T cell repertoires in COVID-19. Sequencing used immunoSEQ multiplex PCR; TCRdb keeps in-frame clones, though not all of them. The sample has fewer than 400,000 clones, approximately 91% seen once. The sequenced sample was PBMCs or T cells enriched from blood (not recorded which). These receptors originate from a man in his sixties who had recovered from COVID-19.

V usage is TRBV6-4 and J usage is TRBJ2-3; 9 bases are shared with TRBD1. The ends lost 0 bases at V and 0 bases at J; junction bases unmatched: 1. Germline V gene lookup returns CDR1 MRHNA and CDR2 SNTAGT. This CDR3 is 16 amino acids long. The CDR3 DNA reads as TGTGCCAGCAGTGACTCGACAGGGGGTAGCACAGATACGCAGTATTTT. Encoded protein: CASSDSTGGSTDTQYF.

The V and J genes are TRBV5-1 and TRBJ1-3; D is unclear. V was pared by 0 bases and J by 0 bases, with 7 bases between. The V gene's germline CDR1 is SGHRS and CDR2 YFSETQ. CDR3 size: 15 residues. CDR3 DNA: TGCGCCAGCAGCTTGGGGCCAGTCTCTGGAAACACCATATATTTT. It encodes CASSLGPVSGNTIYF.

Turning to this clone: Other DNA variants within this sample encode the same CDR3. The rearrangement uses TRBV28 and TRBJ1-5; 8 nucleotides align to TRBD1. The V and J ends lost 4 bases and 7 bases, in that order; junction bases with no gene match: 6. CDR1 and CDR2 from the germline V gene are MDHEN and SYDVKM. This CDR3 is built from 14 residues. The CDR3 region is CASSSQGARQPQHF. The CDR3 bases are TGTGCCAGCAGTTCTCAGGGGGCAAGGCAGCCCCAGCATTTT.

This rearrangement joins TRBV7-9 to TRBJ1-4, with D possibly matching TRBD1 (6 bases). This CDR3 region has 14 residues. CDR1 and CDR2 (germline): SEHNR, FQNEAQ (reference sequence). The ends were cut back, 7 bases at V and 7 bases at J, with 16 bases in the middle. CDR3 amino acids: CASTKGGAIEKLFF. The DNA for the CDR3 is TGTGCCAGCACCAAGGGGGGGGCAATTGAAAAACTGTTTTTT.

For the CDR3, the DNA is TGTGCCAGCAGCCAAGACCCACCTGGGAGCTCCTACAATGAGCAGTTCTTC. Amino acids: CASSQDPPGSSYNEQFF. This chain links TRBV4-2 with TRBJ2-1; D might be TRBD2 (5 bases). V lost 0 bases and J 0 bases, leaving 12 bases between the germline ends. Germline loops: CDR1 LGHNA, CDR2 YNFKEQ. The CDR3 is 17 residues long.

The genes are TRBV6-5 and TRBJ1-6; no clear D gene. Trimming cost V 2 bases and J 6 bases, with 14 bases left between them. Germline-derived CDR1 and CDR2 are MNHEY and SVGAGI. The length of the CDR3 is 16 residues. CDR3 sequence reads: CASSYHPGLSNSPLHF. CDR3 DNA sequence: TGTGCCAGCAGTTACCATCCGGGGTTGAGTAATTCACCCCTCCACTTT.

The V and J genes are TRBV4-3 and TRBJ1-1; D remains ambiguous. The CDR3 is 16 amino acids. CDR1 LGHNA and CDR2 YSLEER come from the germline V gene. Trimming cost V 0 bases and J 0 bases, with 11 bases left between them. The CDR3 nucleotides are TGCGCCAGCAGCCAAGAGGTAGCTGCAGTGAACACTGAAGCTTTCTTT. It yields the protein CASSQEVAAVNTEAFF.

The V call is TRBV12-3 or TRBV12-4, the J call TRBJ1-6; the D gene is possibly TRBD1 (6 bases). Trimming cost V 8 bases and J 7 bases, with 12 bases left between them. This CDR3 is 13 amino acids long. The CDR3 DNA sequence: TGTGCCAGCTGCCCGCAGGGGAATTCACCCCTCCACTTT. This codes for CASCPQGNSPLHF.